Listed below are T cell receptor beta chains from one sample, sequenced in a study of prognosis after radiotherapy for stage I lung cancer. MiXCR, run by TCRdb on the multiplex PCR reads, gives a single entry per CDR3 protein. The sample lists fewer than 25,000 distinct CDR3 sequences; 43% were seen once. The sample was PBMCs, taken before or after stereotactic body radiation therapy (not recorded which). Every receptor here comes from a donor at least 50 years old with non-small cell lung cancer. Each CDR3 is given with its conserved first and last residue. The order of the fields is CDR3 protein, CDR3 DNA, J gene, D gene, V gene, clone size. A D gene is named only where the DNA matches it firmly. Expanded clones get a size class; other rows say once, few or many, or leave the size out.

cdr3_aa: CSAERSSYNEQFF; cdr3_nt: TGCAGTGCTGAGCGGAGCTCCTACAATGAGCAGTTCTTC; j_call: TRBJ2-1; d_call: .; v_call: TRBV20-1; clone_size: many
cdr3_aa: CASSEALGESPLHF; cdr3_nt: TGTGCCAGCAGTGAAGCATTGGGGGAATCACCCCTCCACTTT; j_call: TRBJ1-6; d_call: .; v_call: TRBV6-1; clone_size: .
cdr3_aa: CASSETGTSGASTDTQYF; cdr3_nt: TGTGCCAGCAGCGAAACCGGGACTAGCGGGGCCTCGACAGATACGCAGTATTTT; j_call: TRBJ2-3; d_call: TRBD2; v_call: TRBV9; clone_size: many
cdr3_aa: CASSQVQGAYNSPLHF; cdr3_nt: TGCGCCAGCAGCCAGGTACAGGGGGCTTATAATTCACCCCTCCACTTT; j_call: TRBJ1-6; d_call: TRBD1; v_call: TRBV4-1; clone_size: many
cdr3_aa: CSARGTGRNTEAFF; cdr3_nt: TGCAGTGCTAGAGGAACAGGGAGGAACACTGAAGCTTTCTTT; j_call: TRBJ1-1; d_call: .; v_call: TRBV20-1; clone_size: many
cdr3_aa: CASSQDRGGYTF; cdr3_nt: TGTGCCAGCAGCCAGGACAGGGGGGGCTACACCTTC; j_call: TRBJ1-2; d_call: TRBD1; v_call: TRBV7-9; clone_size: medium-sized
cdr3_aa: CASSLAAGTDTQYF; cdr3_nt: TGCGCCAGCAGCTTGGCCGCGGGCACAGATACGCAGTATTTT; j_call: TRBJ2-3; d_call: .; v_call: TRBV5-1; clone_size: .
cdr3_aa: CSVGWGLNTGELFF; cdr3_nt: TGCAGCGTTGGTTGGGGGCTGAACACCGGGGAGCTGTTTTTT; j_call: TRBJ2-2; d_call: .; v_call: TRBV29-1; clone_size: many
cdr3_aa: CASSYPDRPERETQYF; cdr3_nt: TGTGCCAGCAGTTACCCGGACAGGCCGGAGCGGGAGACCCAGTACTTC; j_call: TRBJ2-5; d_call: TRBD1; v_call: TRBV6-2/TRBV6-3; clone_size: many
cdr3_aa: CASSFQGADGNQPQHF; cdr3_nt: TGTGCCAGCAGTTTTCAGGGGGCGGATGGCAATCAGCCCCAGCATTTT; j_call: TRBJ1-5; d_call: TRBD1; v_call: TRBV6-2/TRBV6-3; clone_size: medium-sized
cdr3_aa: CASSERRDKAFF; cdr3_nt: TGTGCCAGCAGTGAAAGGAGGGACAAAGCTTTCTTT; j_call: TRBJ1-1; d_call: .; v_call: TRBV25-1; clone_size: once
cdr3_aa: CASSLRSRVYEQYF; cdr3_nt: TGTGCCAGCAGCTTGCGGTCCAGGGTGTACGAGCAGTACTTC; j_call: TRBJ2-7; d_call: .; v_call: TRBV7-8; clone_size: many
cdr3_aa: CASSESDSPGYEQYF; cdr3_nt: TGTGCCAGCAGTGAATCGGACAGCCCAGGTTACGAGCAGTACTTC; j_call: TRBJ2-7; d_call: .; v_call: TRBV6-4; clone_size: many
cdr3_aa: CASRNGLAESDTQYF; cdr3_nt: TGCGCCAGCAGAAACGGACTAGCGGAATCGGATACGCAGTATTTT; j_call: TRBJ2-3; d_call: TRBD2; v_call: TRBV5-1; clone_size: .
cdr3_aa: CASSRGLAGGPVYLQETQYF; cdr3_nt: TGTGCCAGCAGCCGGGGACTAGCGGGAGGCCCCGTGTATCTGCAAGAGACCCAGTACTTC; j_call: TRBJ2-5; d_call: TRBD2; v_call: TRBV6-2/TRBV6-3; clone_size: .
cdr3_aa: CAISGTGFRVYEQYF; cdr3_nt: TGTGCCATCAGTGGGACAGGGTTCAGGGTCTACGAGCAGTACTTC; j_call: TRBJ2-7; d_call: TRBD1; v_call: TRBV10-3; clone_size: many
cdr3_aa: CATAWTEPNSPLHF; cdr3_nt: TGTGCCACGGCTTGGACGGAACCGAATTCACCCCTCCACTTT; j_call: TRBJ1-6; d_call: .; v_call: TRBV7-9; clone_size: many
cdr3_aa: CASRRGAGETQYF; cdr3_nt: TGTGCCAGCAGACGCGGGGCGGGAGAGACCCAGTACTTC; j_call: TRBJ2-5; d_call: .; v_call: TRBV6-2/TRBV6-3; clone_size: many
cdr3_aa: CASSEEDTGLAGIMRNEKFF; cdr3_nt: TGTGCCAGCAGTGAAGAGGACACGGGACTAGCGGGCATCATGCGGAATGAGAAGTTCTTC; j_call: TRBJ2-1; d_call: TRBD2; v_call: TRBV2; clone_size: .
cdr3_aa: CASSRIGETYEQYF; cdr3_nt: TGTGCCAGCAGCCGAATAGGAGAAACCTACGAGCAGTACTTC; j_call: TRBJ2-7; d_call: .; v_call: TRBV7-2; clone_size: many
cdr3_aa: CASSRGTSDSYEQYF; cdr3_nt: TGCGCCAGCAGCCGAGGGACTAGCGACTCCTACGAGCAGTACTTC; j_call: TRBJ2-7; d_call: TRBD2; v_call: TRBV4-3; clone_size: many
cdr3_aa: CASSLIYGWSTYEQYF; cdr3_nt: TGTGCCAGCAGCTTGATTTACGGCTGGTCTACCTACGAGCAGTACTTC; j_call: TRBJ2-7; d_call: .; v_call: TRBV5-4; clone_size: .
cdr3_aa: CATSTQGYEQYF; cdr3_nt: TGTGCCACCAGCACTCAGGGTTACGAGCAGTACTTC; j_call: TRBJ2-7; d_call: .; v_call: TRBV15; clone_size: many
cdr3_aa: CASSESSRAMETQYF; cdr3_nt: TGTGCCAGCAGTGAAAGCTCGAGGGCTATGGAGACCCAGTACTTC; j_call: TRBJ2-5; d_call: .; v_call: TRBV6-1; clone_size: many
cdr3_aa: CASRRDRGSTGELFF; cdr3_nt: TGTGCCAGCAGGAGGGACAGGGGCAGCACCGGGGAGCTGTTTTTT; j_call: TRBJ2-2; d_call: TRBD1; v_call: TRBV27; clone_size: .
cdr3_aa: CASSSGLVYGEQFF; cdr3_nt: TGTGCCAGCAGCTCAGGACTAGTATACGGGGAGCAGTTCTTC; j_call: TRBJ2-1; d_call: TRBD2; v_call: TRBV12-3/TRBV12-4; clone_size: .
cdr3_aa: CATLKEGGGTANTGELFF; cdr3_nt: TGTGCCACACTAAAGGAGGGTGGGGGGACAGCGAACACCGGGGAGCTGTTTTTT; j_call: TRBJ2-2; d_call: .; v_call: TRBV5-4; clone_size: many
cdr3_aa: CSVESPLRGGEQFF; cdr3_nt: TGCAGCGTTGAATCCCCACTTCGGGGGGGTGAGCAGTTCTTC; j_call: TRBJ2-1; d_call: TRBD2; v_call: TRBV29-1; clone_size: many